This entry lists 20 T cell receptor beta chains sequenced from one sample in a study of blood T cells in healthy people across ages. Together with a sample-barcoded 5' primer, a J-beta primer mix was included in a second PCR lasting about 7 to 11 cycles. TCRdb reanalysed the 5' RACE reads using MiXCR and keeps one entry per CDR3 protein. The sample yields around 1,800,000 distinct CDR3 sequences, roughly two fifths seen once. The specimen sequenced was blood. The receptors come from a human donor in good health.

This clonotype came up a few times. The CDR3 protein is CASSQGVGEAGTDTQYF. The DNA for the CDR3 is TGTGCCAGCAGCCAAGGGGTAGGTGAGGCCGGCACAGATACGCAGTATTTT. The rearrangement links TRBV4-2 to TRBJ2-3; D not certain. This CDR3 has 17 residues. V lost 1 base and J 1 base, leaving 15 bases between the germline ends. Per germline, CDR1 LGHNA and CDR2 YNFKEQ.

This rearrangement joins TRBV12-3 or TRBV12-4 to TRBJ1-2; D gene uncertain. Trimming cost V 6 bases and J 4 bases, with 9 bases left between them. The CDR3 spans 12 residues. CDR3 protein: CASSINGYGYTF. The CDR3 nucleotides read TGTGCCAGCAGCATCAACGGCTATGGCTACACCTTC.

The V call is TRBV29-1, the J call TRBJ1-2; D is uncertain. Trimming removed 6 bases from V and 2 bases from J, with 10 bases in between. Germline V gene data show CDR1 as SQVTM and CDR2 as ANQGSEA. This CDR3 contains 12 residues. As DNA, the CDR3 is TGCAGCGTCCGAGACATAAACTATGGCTACACCTTC. Encoded protein: CSVRDINYGYTF.

This clonotype was counted a few times. The rearrangement uses TRBV9 and TRBJ2-7; the D gene could be TRBD1 or TRBD2 (6 bases each). Germline-derived CDR1 and CDR2 are SGDLS and YYNGEE. This CDR3 is built from 12 residues. The germline V and J ends were trimmed by 0 bases and 6 bases, with 7 bases remaining between them. The CDR3 nucleotides are TGTGCCAGCAGCGTAGGGGGGGCCGAGCAGTACTTC. Translating it yields CASSVGGAEQYF.

The V and J genes are TRBV20-1 and TRBJ2-1, with no clear D. Trimming took 5 bases from V and 1 from J, leaving 21 bases between them. CDR3 size: 17 residues. Germline V gene lookup returns CDR1 DFQATT and CDR2 SNEGSKA (reference sequence). CDR3 nucleotide sequence: TGCAGTGCTCTCAGACCAGACCCCCGTTGGTCCTACAATGAGCAGTTCTTC. It encodes CSALRPDPRWSYNEQFF.

The chain couples TRBV28 to TRBJ2-5, with TRBD2 matching over 9 bases. The CDR3 extends over 20 amino acids. The J segment lost 0 bases and the V segment lost 2 bases, leaving 16 bases of the junction unmatched. Germline V gene lookup returns CDR1 MDHEN and CDR2 SYDVKM. CDR3 region: CASSLGIAGVTPVHQETQYF. The CDR3 nucleotides are TGTGCCAGCAGTTTAGGCATAGCGGGGGTTACCCCCGTACACCAAGAGACCCAGTACTTC.

The V gene is TRBV20-1, the J gene TRBJ2-1, with D possibly TRBD2 on 5 matching bases. In germline, CDR1 is DFQATT, CDR2 SNEGSKA (reference sequence). The ends were cut back, 3 bases at V and 6 bases at J, with 12 bases in the middle. The CDR3 runs to 13 residues. For the CDR3, the DNA is TGCAGTGCTAGGATCGGGGTCCCCAATGAGCAGTTCTTC. Protein sequence: CSARIGVPNEQFF.

The CDR3 bases are TGTGCCAGCAGCTTAGGGGTCCTCGGGGTCCAAGAGACCCAGTACTTC. As protein: CASSLGVLGVQETQYF. The chain employs TRBV7-9 and TRBJ2-5; D possibly corresponds to TRBD2 (5 bases). CDR1 and CDR2 from the germline V gene are SEHNR and FQNEAQ (reference sequence). V was shortened by 1 base and J by 1 base, with 13 bases between the two germline ends. The CDR3 is made up of 16 amino acids.

There are a few counts of this clonotype. The gene calls are TRBV7-3 and TRBJ2-1; 12 bases match TRBD1. The V gene's germline CDR1 is SGHTA and CDR2 FQGTGA. This CDR3 contains 19 residues. After removal of 4 bases from V and 8 bases from J, the junction contained 18 bases not matched to a gene. The CDR3 region is CASSYPGQGASGGLDEQFF. CDR3 in DNA: TGTGCCAGCAGCTATCCGGGACAGGGGGCATCGGGTGGTCTCGATGAGCAGTTCTTC.

There are a few counts of this clonotype. The chain has TRBV7-2 and TRBJ2-3; unclear D gene. Trimming pared 0 bases from V and 2 bases from J, leaving 9 bases between. From germline, CDR1 is SGHTA and CDR2 FQGNSA. There are 15 residues in the CDR3. In DNA, the CDR3 is TGTGCCAGCAGCTTAGCGGTGGCAGCCACAGATACGCAGTATTTT. Protein sequence: CASSLAVAATDTQYF.

The V call is TRBV13, the J call TRBJ1-2; D perhaps matches TRBD1 (5 bases). Germline V lookup: CDR1 PRHDT, CDR2 FYEKMQ (reference sequence). The CDR3 covers 16 residues. Trimming removed 0 bases at V and 8 bases at J, with 19 bases between. The CDR3 region is CASSLGRLTVSMGYTF. In DNA form, the CDR3 reads TGTGCCAGCAGCTTAGGCCGGCTGACAGTCTCTATGGGCTACACCTTC.

The DNA of the CDR3 is TGTGCCAGCAGTTTATCCGGGTTCTCTTTCTTT. Translating gives CASSLSGFSFF. V is TRBV12-3 or TRBV12-4 and J is TRBJ1-1; D call uncertain. This CDR3 has 11 amino acids. Trimming left V 2 bases short and J 12 bases short, with 10 bases between.

The chain combines TRBV6-5 with TRBJ2-5; TRBD1 or TRBD2 may be the D gene (5 bases each). The germline V gene encodes CDR1 MNHEY and CDR2 SVGAGI. The CDR3 contains 15 residues. The V end was cut by 5 bases, the J end by 5 bases, with 18 bases between. CDR3 nucleotide sequence: TGTGCCAGCAGTAGTCCGCAGGGTTGGGGGGAGACCCAGTACTTC. It codes for CASSSPQGWGETQYF.

This chain links TRBV4-2 with TRBJ2-7, with TRBD2 matching 9 bases. With V trimmed by 1 base and J by 6 bases, 4 bases remained unmatched. Germline values: CDR1 LGHNA, CDR2 YNFKEQ. The CDR3 spans 14 residues. For the CDR3, the DNA is TGTGCCAGCAGCCAAGGGCGGGGGGGCCCCGAGCAGTACTTC. As protein: CASSQGRGGPEQYF.

The V call is TRBV4-3, the J call TRBJ1-2, with D perhaps TRBD1 (6 bases). The CDR3 is 16 amino acids. Germline V lookup: CDR1 LGHNA, CDR2 YSLEER. Trimming left V 0 bases short and J 4 bases short, with 15 bases between. CDR3 loop: CASSQDPTGQGYGYTF. In nucleotides, the CDR3 is TGCGCCAGCAGCCAAGATCCAACAGGGCAGGGCTATGGCTACACCTTC.

J is TRBJ2-5 and V is TRBV7-2, with 7 bases fitting TRBD2. The germline gives CDR1 SGHTA, CDR2 FQGNSA. The V and J ends lost 3 bases and 4 bases, in that order; junction bases with no gene match: 11. This CDR3 contains 16 residues. CDR3 loop: CASSLGALGGGETQYF. CDR3 nucleotides: TGTGCCAGCAGCTTGGGCGCACTGGGGGGGGGAGAGACCCAGTACTTC.

In its sample, this clonotype was seen a few times. This chain connects TRBV27 to TRBJ2-7; 8 positions agree with TRBD2. The trim removed 2 bases at V and 2 bases at J, leaving 11 bases unmatched. CDR3 length: 17 amino acids. In germline, CDR1 is MNHEY, CDR2 SMNVEV (reference sequence). CDR3 DNA: TGTGCCAGCAGTTTAAGAAGCGGGGGTTTTATAACCTACGAGCAGTACTTC. This encodes CASSLRSGGFITYEQYF.

The chain joins TRBV5-1 to TRBJ2-7; D unresolved. V dropped 3 bases and J dropped 6 bases, with 7 bases sitting between them. CDR1 is SGHRS and CDR2 is YFSETQ in the germline V gene. This CDR3 is 11 amino acids long. CDR3 nucleotides: TGCGCCAGCAGCTCGGACCTCGAGCAGTACTTC. As protein: CASSSDLEQYF.

This clonotype has just a few counts. The gene calls are TRBV24-1 and TRBJ2-3; D unclear. This CDR3 is built from 13 residues. V lost 9 bases, J lost 4 bases, and 13 bases lay in between. Germline V CDR1 and CDR2: KGHDR, SFDVKD. This chain's CDR3 is CATAGGSPDTQYF. DNA for the CDR3: TGTGCCACCGCTGGTGGGTCTCCAGATACGCAGTATTTT.

The chain carries TRBV4-1 and TRBJ1-2; no clear D. Between the trimmed V and J ends, which lost 1 base and 3 bases, there was a span of 9 bases. Germline V gives CDR1 MGHRA, CDR2 YSYEKL. This CDR3 region has 14 residues. CDR3 region: CASSQVIPDYGYTF. In DNA, the CDR3 is TGCGCCAGCAGCCAAGTTATACCAGACTATGGCTACACCTTC.